Reported below is one T cell receptor beta chain. What it binds is unknown. Trimming shortened V by 7 bases and J by 7 bases, and 13 bases separated the two germline ends. Germline CDR1 and CDR2: SNHLY and FYNNEI. This CDR3 is built from 12 residues. These data are taken from a study of T cell responses to AZD1222 COVID-19 vaccine. Study as a whole: Pooling covered second doses at about 4 or about 12 weeks. Study observations and caveats: Donors were largely white British and mainly female; clonal diversity was possibly underestimated. After the peak T cell response, and only then, were repertoires sampled. Baseline seropositivity occurred in only a handful of AZD1222 recipients.

Sequencing used immunoSEQ multiplex PCR; TCRdb keeps in-frame clones, though not all of them. The table includes roughly 110,000 clones, 89% detected once. The rearrangement joins TRBV2 to TRBJ1-2; the D is unclear. This sequence was found in an adult in good health. Source: peripheral blood, taken on day 0 of AZD1222 vaccination. The CDR3 DNA reads as TGTGCCAGCAATTTCTATGAGGGTGGCTACACCTTC. Translated: CASNFYEGGYTF.